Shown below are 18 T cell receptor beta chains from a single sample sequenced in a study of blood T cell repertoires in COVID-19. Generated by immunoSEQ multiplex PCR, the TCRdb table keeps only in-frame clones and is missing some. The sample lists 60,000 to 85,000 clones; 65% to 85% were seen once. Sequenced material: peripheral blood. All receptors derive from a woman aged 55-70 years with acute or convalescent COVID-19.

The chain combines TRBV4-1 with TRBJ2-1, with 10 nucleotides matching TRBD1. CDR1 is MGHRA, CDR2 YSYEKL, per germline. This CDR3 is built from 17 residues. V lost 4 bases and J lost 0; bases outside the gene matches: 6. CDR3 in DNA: TGCGCCAGCAGCCGACAGGGGGCGCGTGGCTCCTACAATGAGCAGTTCTTC. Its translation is CASSRQGARGSYNEQFF.

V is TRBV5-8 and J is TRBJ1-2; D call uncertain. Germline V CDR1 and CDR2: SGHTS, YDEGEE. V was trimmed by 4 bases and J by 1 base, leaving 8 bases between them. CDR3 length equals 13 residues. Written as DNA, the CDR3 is TGTGCCAGCAGCCGTCTTAATAACTATGGCTACACCTTC. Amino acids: CASSRLNNYGYTF.

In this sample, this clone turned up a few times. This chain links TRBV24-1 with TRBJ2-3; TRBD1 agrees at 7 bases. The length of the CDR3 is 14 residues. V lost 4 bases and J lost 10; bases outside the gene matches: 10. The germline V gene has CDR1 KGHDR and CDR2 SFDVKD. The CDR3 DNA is TGTGCCACCAGTGAGACGACAGGGCTCTTTCCGCAGTATTTT. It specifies CATSETTGLFPQYF.

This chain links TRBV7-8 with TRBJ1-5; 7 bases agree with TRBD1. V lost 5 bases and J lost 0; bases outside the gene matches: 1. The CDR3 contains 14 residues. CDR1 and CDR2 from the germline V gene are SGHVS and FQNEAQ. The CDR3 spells CASSRDSSNQPQHF. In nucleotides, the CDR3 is TGTGCCAGCAGCCGGGACAGTAGCAATCAGCCCCAGCATTTT.

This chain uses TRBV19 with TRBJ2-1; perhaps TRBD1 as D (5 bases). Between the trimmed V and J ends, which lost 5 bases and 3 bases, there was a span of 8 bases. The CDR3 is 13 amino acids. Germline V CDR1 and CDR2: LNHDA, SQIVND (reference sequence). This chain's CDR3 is CASSVTDYNEQFF. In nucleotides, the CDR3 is TGTGCCAGTAGTGTGACAGACTACAATGAGCAGTTCTTC.

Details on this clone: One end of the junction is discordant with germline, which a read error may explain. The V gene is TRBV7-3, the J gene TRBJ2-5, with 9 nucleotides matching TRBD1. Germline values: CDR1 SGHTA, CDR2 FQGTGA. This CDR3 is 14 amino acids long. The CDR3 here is CASSVTGGGETQYF. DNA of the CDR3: TGTGCCAGCAGCGTAACAGGGGGCGGGGAGACCCAGTACTTC.

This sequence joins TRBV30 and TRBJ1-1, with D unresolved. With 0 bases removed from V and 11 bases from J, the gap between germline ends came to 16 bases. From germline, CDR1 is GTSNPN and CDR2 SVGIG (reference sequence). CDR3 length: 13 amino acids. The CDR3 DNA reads TGTGCCTGGAGTGTAAGTACGGATGCGGGGGCTTTCTTT. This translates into CAWSVSTDAGAFF.

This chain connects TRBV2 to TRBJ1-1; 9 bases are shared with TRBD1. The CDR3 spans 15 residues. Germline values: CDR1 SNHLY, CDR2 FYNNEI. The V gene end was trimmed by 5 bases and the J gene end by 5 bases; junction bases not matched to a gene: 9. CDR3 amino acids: CASSPRTGARTEAFF. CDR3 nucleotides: TGTGCCAGCAGTCCCAGGACAGGGGCGAGGACTGAAGCTTTCTTT.

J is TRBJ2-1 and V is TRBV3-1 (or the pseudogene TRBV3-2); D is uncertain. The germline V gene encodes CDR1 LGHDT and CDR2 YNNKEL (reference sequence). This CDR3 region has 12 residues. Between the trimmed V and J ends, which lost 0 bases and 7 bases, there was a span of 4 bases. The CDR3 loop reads CASSQEQNEQFF. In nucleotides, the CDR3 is TGTGCCAGCAGCCAAGAACAGAATGAGCAGTTCTTC.

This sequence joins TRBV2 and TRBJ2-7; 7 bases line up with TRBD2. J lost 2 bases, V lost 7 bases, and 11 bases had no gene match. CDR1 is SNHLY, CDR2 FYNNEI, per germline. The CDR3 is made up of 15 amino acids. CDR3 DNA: TGTGCCAGCACCGCTGGGAGCGGGGTAACCTACGAGCAGTACTTC. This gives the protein CASTAGSGVTYEQYF.

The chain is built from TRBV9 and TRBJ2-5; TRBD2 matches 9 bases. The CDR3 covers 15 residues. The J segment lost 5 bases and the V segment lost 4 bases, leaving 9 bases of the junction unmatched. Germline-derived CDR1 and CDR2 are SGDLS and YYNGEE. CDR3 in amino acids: CASSSISAGGETQYF. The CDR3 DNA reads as TGTGCCAGCAGCTCCATCTCTGCGGGGGGGGAGACCCAGTACTTC.

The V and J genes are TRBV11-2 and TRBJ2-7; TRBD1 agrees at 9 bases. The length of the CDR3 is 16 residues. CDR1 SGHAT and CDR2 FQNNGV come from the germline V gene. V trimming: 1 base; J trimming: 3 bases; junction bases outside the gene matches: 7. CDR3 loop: CASSLGSGTGNYEQYV. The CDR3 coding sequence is TGTGCCAGCAGCTTAGGATCCGGGACAGGGAACTACGAGCAGTACGTC.

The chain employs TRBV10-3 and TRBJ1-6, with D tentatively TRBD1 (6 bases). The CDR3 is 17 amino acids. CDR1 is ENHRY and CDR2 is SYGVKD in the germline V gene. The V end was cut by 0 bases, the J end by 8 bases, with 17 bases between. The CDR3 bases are TGTGCCATCAGTGAGTCGCTTCGGGGGGGCCGGTATTCACCCCTCCACTTT. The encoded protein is CAISESLRGGRYSPLHF.

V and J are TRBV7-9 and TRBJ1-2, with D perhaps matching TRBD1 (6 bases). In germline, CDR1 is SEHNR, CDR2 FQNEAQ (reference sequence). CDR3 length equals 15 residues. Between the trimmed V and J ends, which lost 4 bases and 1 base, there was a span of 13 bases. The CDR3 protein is CASSSYRVGNYGYTF. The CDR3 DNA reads TGTGCCAGCAGCTCCTACAGGGTTGGTAACTATGGCTACACCTTC.

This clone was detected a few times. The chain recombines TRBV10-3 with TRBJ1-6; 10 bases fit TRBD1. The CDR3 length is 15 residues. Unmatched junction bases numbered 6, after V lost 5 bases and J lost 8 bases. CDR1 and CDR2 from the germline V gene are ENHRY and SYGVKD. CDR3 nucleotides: TGTGCCATCAGTCCGGGACAGGGGTATTATTCACCCCTCCACTTT. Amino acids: CAISPGQGYYSPLHF.

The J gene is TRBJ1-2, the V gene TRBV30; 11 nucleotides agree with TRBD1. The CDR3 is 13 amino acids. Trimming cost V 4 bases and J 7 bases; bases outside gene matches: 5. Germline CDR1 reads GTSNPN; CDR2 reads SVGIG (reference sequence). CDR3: CAWNSGQGGGYTF. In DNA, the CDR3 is TGTGCCTGGAATTCGGGACAGGGGGGTGGCTACACCTTC.

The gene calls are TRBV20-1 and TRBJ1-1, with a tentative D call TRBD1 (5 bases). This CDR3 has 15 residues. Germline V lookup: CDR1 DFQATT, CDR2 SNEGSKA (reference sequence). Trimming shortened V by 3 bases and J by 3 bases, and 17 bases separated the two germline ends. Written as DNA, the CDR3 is TGCAGTGCTAGTTCATTAGCAGGGAGGGACACTGAAGCTTTCTTT. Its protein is CSASSLAGRDTEAFF.

CDR3 sequence reads: CSASARPAQLNYGYTF. The CDR3 DNA reads as TGCAGTGCTAGTGCTCGCCCAGCACAGCTTAACTATGGCTACACCTTC. This chain joins TRBV20-1 and TRBJ1-2; D gene ambiguous. CDR1 is DFQATT and CDR2 is SNEGSKA in the germline V gene (reference sequence). CDR3 size: 16 residues. Trimming took 3 bases from V and 1 from J, leaving 18 bases between them.